This TCR beta chain was identified during a study of shared clonotypes between healthy human individuals. Only CD45RO-negative cells positively selected for CCR7 counted as naive CD8 cells, so terminally differentiated effector memory CD45RA+ cells were excluded. Original handling: For the immunoSEQ data, sequences were junction-only without quality scores, so filtering differed. Sequencing was performed with immunoSEQ multiplex PCR; in TCRdb, only in-frame clones are kept and a portion is missing. For V, J and clone size, that table is used; D and trimming come from the DNA. Of around 560,000 clones detected, around 95% appear once; the ten largest clones hold 0.11%. Germline CDR1 and CDR2: LNHNV and YYDKDF (reference sequence). V lost 0 bases and J 1 base, leaving 6 bases between the germline ends. The CDR3 covers 14 residues.

Input material: naive CD8+ T cells sorted from blood. This TCR derives from a woman in her twenties or thirties in good health. V usage is TRBV15 and J usage is TRBJ1-1; no clear D. The CDR3 bases are TGTGCCACCAGCAGAGATATCCAGAACACTGAAGCTTTCTTT. It codes for CATSRDIQNTEAFF.